The following is a T cell receptor beta chain sequence with its context. The table lists this clonotype with many counts. Its recognized antigen is unknown. No much larger clonotype is one base removed from it; base qualities were not supplied. This specimen's treatment or condition label, interpreted: in vitro stimulation with specific CMV peptide epitopes to enrich CMV-specific T cells. TCRdb lists the instrument as Illumina HiSeq 1500. Through fastp at Q25 and MiXCR, TCRdb rebuilt clones from the public reads, retaining in-frame beta chains. Each CDR3 protein appears once, grouped with its most common genes and DNA. The sample data list some 100,000 distinct CDR3 sequences, and around 31% of these were observed just once. Roughly 81% of the sample lies in the top ten. Trimming costs V 0 bases and J 0 bases, and their ends lie 9 bases apart. The CDR3 runs 16 residues from the cysteine to the phenylalanine. CDR3 DNA only is kept here, 48 bases in frame from base 1. CDR1 is given as MGHRA and CDR2 as YSYEKL, both from the germline V gene.

The data stem from a study of T cell repertoires in cytomegalovirus infection (dated by TCRdb to the late 2010s). As for the study more broadly: The peptide stimulations were aimed at well-studied HLA-B-restricted epitopes as well as recently identified HLA-C-restricted CMV epitopes, whose presentation resists viral immunomodulation. Donor HLA type was relevant to the analysis, because carriage of CMV infection together with the matching HLA type was indicated by public TCR beta signatures. Paper-wide results and their limitations: The ex vivo response was dominated by HLA-C-restricted CMV-specific TCR beta clonotypes, which also provided the single most frequent clonotype in two of eight donors. In both this cohort and an independent roughly 330-donor cohort, the cumulative frequency of public TCR beta family members distinguished carriers of CMV infection plus the relevant HLA type.

The V and J segments used are TRBV4-1 and TRBJ2-1; the D gene could be TRBD1 or TRBD2, each one agreeing over 5 bases. Sequences were derived from CD8+ T cells from cultured PBMCs, sampled from culture after CMV antigen stimulation. This receptor was obtained from a human donor in good health (CMV status not recorded). Some clones in this sample may be carry-over from other donors' samples. The DNA sequence is TGCGCCAGCAGCCAAGACTGGGGGAGCTCCTACAATGAGCAGTTCTTC. The resulting protein is CASSQDWGSSYNEQFF.